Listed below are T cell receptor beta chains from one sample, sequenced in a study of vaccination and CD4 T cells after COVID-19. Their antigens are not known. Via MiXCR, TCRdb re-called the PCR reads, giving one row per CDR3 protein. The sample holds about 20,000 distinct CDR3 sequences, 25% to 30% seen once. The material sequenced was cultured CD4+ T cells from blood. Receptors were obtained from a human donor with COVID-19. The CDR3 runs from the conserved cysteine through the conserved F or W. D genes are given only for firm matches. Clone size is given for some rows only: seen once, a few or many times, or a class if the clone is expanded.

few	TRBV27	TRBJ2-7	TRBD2	CASSFGLAGAKYEQYF	TGTGCCAGCAGTTTCGGACTAGCGGGGGCCAAATACGAGCAGTACTTC
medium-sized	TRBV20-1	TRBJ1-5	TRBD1	CSATRSTGGLGNQPQHF	TGCAGTGCCACTAGATCGACAGGGGGGTTGGGCAATCAGCCCCAGCATTTT
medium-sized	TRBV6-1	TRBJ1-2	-	CASSEGPGTYGYTF	TGTGCCAGCAGTGAAGGACCCGGGACCTATGGCTACACCTTC
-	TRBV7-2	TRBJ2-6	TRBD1	CASSASGTGVSGANVLTF	TGTGCCAGCAGCGCATCCGGGACAGGGGTCTCTGGGGCCAACGTCCTGACTTTC
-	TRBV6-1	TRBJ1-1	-	CASYERTSEAFF	TGTGCAAGCTATGAGAGGACTAGTGAAGCTTTCTTT
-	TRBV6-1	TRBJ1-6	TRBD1	CASGRGTETSYNSPLHF	TGTGCCAGCGGTAGGGGGACAGAGACCTCCTACAATTCACCCCTCCACTTT
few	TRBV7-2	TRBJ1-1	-	CASSLRRTNTEAFF	TGTGCCAGCAGCCTCAGGAGGACTAACACTGAAGCTTTCTTT
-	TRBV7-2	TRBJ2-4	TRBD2	CASSGGLAGDGAKNIQYF	TGTGCCAGCAGCGGCGGACTAGCGGGGGACGGAGCCAAAAACATTCAGTACTTC
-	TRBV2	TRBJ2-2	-	CASSEARGNGELFF	TGTGCCAGCAGTGAAGCGCGAGGGAACGGGGAGCTGTTTTTT
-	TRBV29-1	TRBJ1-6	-	CSVREGDSPLHF	TGCAGCGTTAGGGAGGGTGATTCACCCCTCCACTTT
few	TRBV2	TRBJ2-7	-	CASSEKRSYEQYF	TGTGCCAGCAGTGAAAAGCGGTCCTACGAGCAGTACTTC
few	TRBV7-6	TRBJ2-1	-	CASSFGQEQFF	TGTGCCAGCAGCTTCGGACAAGAGCAGTTCTTC
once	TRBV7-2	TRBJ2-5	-	CASSLGRGYIETQYF	TGTGCCAGCAGCTTAGGACGGGGGTACATAGAGACCCAGTACTTC
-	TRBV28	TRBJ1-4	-	CASTDSRATNEKLFF	TGTGCCAGCACGGACAGCCGGGCAACTAATGAAAAACTGTTTTTT
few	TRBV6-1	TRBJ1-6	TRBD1	CASTGDRASNSPLHF	TGTGCCAGCACCGGGGACAGGGCTTCTAATTCACCCCTCCACTTT
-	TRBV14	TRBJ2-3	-	CASSQVIGTTDTQYF	TGTGCCAGCAGCCAAGTAATCGGGACCACAGATACGCAGTATTTT
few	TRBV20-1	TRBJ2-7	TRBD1	CSARSDRAAYEQYF	TGCAGTGCTAGGTCGGACAGGGCAGCCTACGAGCAGTACTTC
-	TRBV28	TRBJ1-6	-	CASSLGDTGVSPLHF	TGTGCCAGCAGTTTGGGGGACACTGGGGTTTCACCCCTCCACTTT
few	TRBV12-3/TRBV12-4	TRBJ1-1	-	CASSFRENTEAFF	TGTGCCAGCAGTTTTCGTGAGAACACTGAAGCTTTCTTT
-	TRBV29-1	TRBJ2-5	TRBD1	CSVGTGGQETQYF	TGCAGCGTCGGGACAGGGGGGCAAGAGACCCAGTACTTC
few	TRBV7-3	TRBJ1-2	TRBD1	CASSLRGQGDYGYTF	TGTGCCAGCAGCTTAAGGGGACAGGGAGACTATGGCTACACCTTC
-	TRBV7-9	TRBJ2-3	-	CASSFAPSPGDTQYF	TGTGCCAGCAGCTTCGCCCCATCCCCTGGGGATACGCAGTATTTT
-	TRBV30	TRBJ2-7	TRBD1	CAWSTTGPYEQYF	TGTGCCTGGAGTACGACAGGGCCCTACGAGCAGTACTTC
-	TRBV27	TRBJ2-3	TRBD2	CASSSRLAGGLGAQYF	TGTGCCAGCAGTTCCAGACTAGCGGGGGGGCTGGGGGCGCAGTATTTT
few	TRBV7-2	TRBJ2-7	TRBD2	CASSAGLAGKRYQYF	TGTGCCAGCAGCGCCGGACTAGCGGGGAAACGATACCAGTACTTC
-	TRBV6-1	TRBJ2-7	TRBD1	CASQTGTGLYEQYF	TGTGCCAGCCAGACCGGGACAGGGCTATACGAGCAGTACTTC
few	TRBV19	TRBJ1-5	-	CASSMGSFDDQPQHF	TGTGCCAGTAGTATGGGGTCTTTTGACGATCAGCCCCAGCATTTT
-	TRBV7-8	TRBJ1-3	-	CASSLGDTISGNTIYF	TGTGCCAGCAGCTTAGGGGACACAATCTCTGGAAACACCATATATTTT
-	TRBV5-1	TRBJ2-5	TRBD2	CASSNRGEYQETQYF	TGCGCCAGTTCAAACCGGGGGGAGTATCAAGAGACCCAGTACTTC
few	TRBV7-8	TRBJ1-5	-	CASSLVGQSNQPQHF	TGTGCCAGCAGCTTAGTTGGGCAGAGCAATCAGCCCCAGCATTTT
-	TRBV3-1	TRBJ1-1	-	CAGPTAGGSQNTEAFF	TGTGCCGGTCCTACCGCGGGAGGTTCACAGAACACTGAAGCTTTCTTT
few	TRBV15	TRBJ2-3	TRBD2	CATSTVTLAGRDTQYF	TGTGCCACCAGCACCGTCACCCTAGCGGGACGAGATACGCAGTATTTT
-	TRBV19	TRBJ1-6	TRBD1	CASSTGTVSQSPLHF	TGTGCCAGTAGTACCGGGACAGTCTCTCAATCACCCCTCCACTTT
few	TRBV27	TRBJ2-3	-	CASSPDRPGDTQYF	TGTGCCAGCAGTCCAGACAGGCCCGGAGATACGCAGTATTTT
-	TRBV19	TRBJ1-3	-	CASSLARDLRNTIYF	TGTGCCAGTAGTCTCGCCCGGGACCTCCGTAACACCATATATTTT
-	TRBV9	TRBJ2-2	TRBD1	CASSPQGRNTGELFF	TGTGCCAGCAGCCCACAGGGGCGAAACACCGGGGAGCTGTTTTTT
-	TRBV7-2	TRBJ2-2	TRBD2	CASSLFGTRRTGELFF	TGTGCCAGCAGCTTATTCGGGACTAGACGAACCGGGGAGCTGTTTTTT
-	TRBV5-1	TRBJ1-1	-	CASSLDPGASTEAFF	TGCGCCAGCAGCTTGGATCCGGGTGCGAGCACTGAAGCTTTCTTT
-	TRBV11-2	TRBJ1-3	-	CASSGSGVSGNTIYF	TGTGCCAGCAGTGGGTCTGGGGTCTCTGGAAACACCATATATTTT
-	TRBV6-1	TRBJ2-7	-	CASGSWRGDGGYEQYF	TGTGCCAGCGGGAGTTGGCGGGGCGACGGGGGCTACGAGCAGTACTTC
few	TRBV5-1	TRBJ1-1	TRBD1	CASSLGTGGAGTEAFF	TGCGCCAGCAGCCTCGGGACAGGGGGCGCGGGCACTGAAGCTTTCTTT
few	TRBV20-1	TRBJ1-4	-	CSARGGSGTTNEKLFF	TGCAGTGCTAGAGGTGGGTCGGGTACAACTAATGAAAAACTGTTTTTT
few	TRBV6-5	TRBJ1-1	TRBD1	CASSYSSQGVKAFF	TGTGCCAGCAGTTACTCGTCTCAGGGGGTGAAGGCTTTCTTT
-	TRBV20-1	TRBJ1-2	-	CSAKSPGHYPYGYTF	TGCAGTGCTAAGTCCCCGGGACATTATCCCTATGGCTACACCTTC
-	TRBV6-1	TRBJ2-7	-	CASTEGSWNEQYF	TGTGCCAGCACGGAGGGTTCCTGGAACGAGCAGTACTTC
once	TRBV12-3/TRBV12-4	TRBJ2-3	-	CASSKNPGLRGDTQYF	TGTGCCAGCAGTAAAAACCCGGGACTCCGCGGAGATACGCAGTATTTT
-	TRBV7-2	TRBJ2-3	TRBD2	CASSLEVDSGGADTQYF	TGTGCCAGCAGCTTAGAAGTCGATAGCGGGGGTGCAGATACGCAGTATTTT
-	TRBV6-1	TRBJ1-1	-	CASSEGLRPATEAFF	TGTGCCAGCAGTGAGGGACTCCGGCCTGCGACTGAAGCTTTCTTT
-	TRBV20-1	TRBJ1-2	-	CRAGRGDGYTF	TGCAGGGCCGGCAGGGGCGATGGCTACACCTTC